Listed below are T cell receptor beta chains from one sample, sequenced in a study of blood T cell repertoires in COVID-19. Data came from immunoSEQ multiplex PCR; TCRdb stores just in-frame clones and leaves some out. The profile shows about 280,000 clones, roughly 91% of them singletons. The sample was PBMCs or T cells enriched from blood (not recorded which). The source of these receptors is a woman in her sixties or seventies who had recovered from COVID-19. CDR3s include the opening cysteine and the closing phenylalanine or tryptophan. D genes are given only for firm matches. The size field is filled for only some rows; it gives once, few, many or a size class.

v_call,clone_size,j_call,d_call,cdr3_nt,cdr3_aa
TRBV24-1,.,TRBJ2-7,TRBD2,TGTGCCACCAGTGATCCCACTAGCGGGGACTACGAGCAGTACTTC,CATSDPTSGDYEQYF
TRBV5-6,few,TRBJ2-7,TRBD1,TGTGCCAGCAGCTTTGGACAGGCCTACGAGCAGTACTTC,CASSFGQAYEQYF
TRBV3-1/TRBV3-2,.,TRBJ1-2,TRBD1,TGTGCCAGCAGCCAAGAGGGGGCCAGGGGGCTTGGCTACACCTTC,CASSQEGARGLGYTF
TRBV28,.,TRBJ2-4,TRBD1,TGTGCCAGCAGAGGTCTGGCAGGGGGCAAAAACATTCAGTACTTC,CASRGLAGGKNIQYF
TRBV3-1/TRBV3-2,once,TRBJ1-3,.,TGTGCCAGCAGCCAAGATTGGACAGCCTCTGGAAACACCATATATTTT,CASSQDWTASGNTIYF
TRBV13,.,TRBJ1-1,.,TGTGCCAGCAGCCTCAGGCAAACTGAAGCTTTCTTT,CASSLRQTEAFF
TRBV28,once,TRBJ1-1,.,TGTGCCACCAAATCCTCGGGGGTATTACACACTGAAGCTTTCTTT,CATKSSGVLHTEAFF
TRBV27,.,TRBJ1-2,.,TGTGCCAGCAGTCCCCCGACAGGATATGGCTACACCTTC,CASSPPTGYGYTF
TRBV4-1,once,TRBJ1-3,TRBD1,TGCGCCAGCAGCCAATCGTCAGGGGGCTATGGAAACACCATATATTTT,CASSQSSGGYGNTIYF
TRBV19,once,TRBJ1-1,TRBD1,TGTGCCAGCTGCGGACAGGGTTGGACTGAAGCTTTCTTT,CASCGQGWTEAFF
TRBV12-3/TRBV12-4,.,TRBJ2-3,.,TGTGCCAGCAGCCCCTGGGGGGTGGATACGCAGTATTTT,CASSPWGVDTQYF
TRBV6-1,.,TRBJ1-2,.,TGTGCCAGCAGTGAAGATAGGGGGGGAAATAACTATGGCTACACCTTC,CASSEDRGGNNYGYTF
TRBV5-1,.,TRBJ1-1,TRBD1,TGCGCCAGCAGCCGACAGGGATCCACTGAAGCTTTCTTT,CASSRQGSTEAFF
TRBV6-5,.,TRBJ2-7,TRBD1,TGTGCCAGCAGAGGGACAGGGGGGTACGAGCAGTACTTC,CASRGTGGYEQYF
TRBV28,.,TRBJ2-1,TRBD2,TGTGCCAGCTCACGAAGGGGAGCGGGAGGTCCTGAGCAGTTCTTC,CASSRRGAGGPEQFF
TRBV28,.,TRBJ1-1,.,TGTGCCAGCAGTTGGGCAGGGGAGCTGAACACTGAAGCTTTCTTT,CASSWAGELNTEAFF
TRBV19,.,TRBJ1-2,.,TGTGCCAGTACCTCCCCCGCGGGGGTTGGCTATGGCTACACCTTC,CASTSPAGVGYGYTF
TRBV28,.,TRBJ2-5,.,TGTGCCAGCAGGGCGGGGGCTGCAGAGACCCAGTACTTC,CASRAGAAETQYF
TRBV24-1,few,TRBJ1-2,.,TGTGCCACCAGTGATTTGAACAGGGGCTACACCTTC,CATSDLNRGYTF
TRBV7-9,once,TRBJ1-2,.,TGTGCCAGCAGCTTTCCGGACAGAGGACGCTACACCTTC,CASSFPDRGRYTF
TRBV5-1,.,TRBJ2-3,TRBD1,TGCGCCAGCAGCTTGTATGGGACAGGGTCAACAGATACGCAGTATTTT,CASSLYGTGSTDTQYF
TRBV9,.,TRBJ1-4,.,TGTGCCAGCAGCGTAGCTGTGGGGCGGAGTGAAAAACTGTTTTTT,CASSVAVGRSEKLFF
TRBV28,.,TRBJ1-1,.,TGTGCCAGCAGTTTATACGGGGCATGGGGGGAGGACACTGAAGCTTTCTTT,CASSLYGAWGEDTEAFF
TRBV9,.,TRBJ1-1,TRBD1,TGTGCCAGCAGCGTAGCCCTGACAGGGGTCGGCACTGAAGCTTTCTTT,CASSVALTGVGTEAFF
TRBV1,.,TRBJ1-2,.,TGCACCAGCGGGGCCTTGGCGGTTCCCCACTCCTCCTATGGCTACACCTTC,CTSGALAVPHSSYGYTF
TRBV28,once,TRBJ1-5,.,TGTGCCAGCAGTTGGCAGGATCAGCCCCAGCATTTT,CASSWQDQPQHF
TRBV14,.,TRBJ1-1,.,TGTGCCAGCAGCCAACAACAGGGTATGAACACTGAAGCTTTCTTT,CASSQQQGMNTEAFF
TRBV18,.,TRBJ1-2,TRBD1,TGTGCCAGCTCGCCCGGACAGGGATTCTATGGCTACACCTTC,CASSPGQGFYGYTF
TRBV29-1,.,TRBJ2-7,TRBD1,TGCAGCGTTGAAAGACAGGGCTACGAGCAGTACTTC,CSVERQGYEQYF
TRBV5-1,.,TRBJ1-1,.,TGCGCCAGCAGCTTGGGTTTTGGGGGGAGTACTGAAGCTTTCTTT,CASSLGFGGSTEAFF
TRBV5-4,.,TRBJ2-6,.,TGTGCCAGCAGCCCACCGAGCTCTGGGGCCAACGTCCTGACTTTC,CASSPPSSGANVLTF
TRBV5-4,.,TRBJ2-5,TRBD1,TGTGCCAGCAGCCGAACAGGGGGCCGGGAGACCCAGTACTTC,CASSRTGGRETQYF
TRBV19,once,TRBJ2-2,TRBD2,TGTGCCAGTAGTATATTACCCCTGGCGGGGGAGGCCGGGGAGCTGTTTTTT,CASSILPLAGEAGELFF
TRBV2,.,TRBJ2-1,.,TGTGCCAGTTTGGACTCTCATGAAGACAATGAGCAGTTCTTC,CASLDSHEDNEQFF
TRBV30,.,TRBJ2-7,.,TGTGCCTGGAATTCCGGGACTCTCCCCTACGAGCAGTACTTC,CAWNSGTLPYEQYF
TRBV12-3/TRBV12-4,few,TRBJ1-5,.,TGTGCCAGCAGAGGGGCCGGGGGTCAGCCCCAGCATTTT,CASRGAGGQPQHF
TRBV15,.,TRBJ2-3,TRBD1,TGTGCCACCAGCACGGGACAGTATTCTAGCACAGATACGCAGTATTTT,CATSTGQYSSTDTQYF
TRBV6-6,.,TRBJ1-4,TRBD1,TGTGCCAGCCGTCGGGGGACAGGGGGCATGAGAACTAATGAAAAACTGTTTTTT,CASRRGTGGMRTNEKLFF
TRBV5-5,.,TRBJ2-7,TRBD1,TGTGCCAGCCGGTCACAGGGGGCCTACGAGCAGTACTTC,CASRSQGAYEQYF
TRBV2,.,TRBJ1-5,.,TGTGCCAGCAGACAAGAACAGGCCATTGGCAATCAGCCCCAGCATTTT,CASRQEQAIGNQPQHF
TRBV3-1/TRBV3-2,.,TRBJ2-7,.,TGTGCCAGCAGCCAAGTTAGGAGCTCCTACGAGCAGTACTTC,CASSQVRSSYEQYF
TRBV28,once,TRBJ1-5,TRBD1,TGTGCCAGCATATCCCAGGGGGCGACCTACAATCAGCCCCAGCATTTT,CASISQGATYNQPQHF
TRBV25-1,.,TRBJ1-2,.,TGTGCCAGCTCAGGGGTACATGGCTACACCTTC,CASSGVHGYTF
TRBV12-5,.,TRBJ1-6,TRBD1,TGTGCTAGTGCCCTACCTGGACAGGCGCCTAAAGGTTCACCCCTCCACTTT,CASALPGQAPKGSPLHF
TRBV27,.,TRBJ2-7,.,TGTGCCAGCAGTATAGTAGGGAGAGCCTACGAGCAGTACTTC,CASSIVGRAYEQYF
TRBV30,.,TRBJ1-4,.,TGTGCCTGGGGGGCCCACAGTACTAATGAAAAACTGTTTTTT,CAWGAHSTNEKLFF
TRBV4-1,.,TRBJ1-2,TRBD1,TGCGCCAGCAGCCAAGGAGAGGGACAGGGACCCACTAACTATGGCTACACCTTC,CASSQGEGQGPTNYGYTF
TRBV5-1,.,TRBJ1-1,.,TGCGCCAGCAGCTTTACGGACACAAACACTGAAGCTTTCTTT,CASSFTDTNTEAFF
TRBV28,.,TRBJ1-1,.,TGTGCCAGCAGTTTATTCCAGGGAAACACTGAAGCTTTCTTT,CASSLFQGNTEAFF
TRBV28,once,TRBJ1-1,.,TGTGCCAGCAGCTCTCCGACAGCTATGAACACTGAAGCTTTCTTT,CASSSPTAMNTEAFF
TRBV5-1,.,TRBJ2-3,.,TGCGCCAGCAGCTTGAGGGGCTTATCAGATACGCAGTATTTT,CASSLRGLSDTQYF
TRBV6-5,.,TRBJ1-2,.,TGTGCCAGCAGTTACGGTAGAAAACGAAACTATGGCTACACCTTC,CASSYGRKRNYGYTF
TRBV20-1,.,TRBJ1-5,TRBD1,TGCAGTGCTAGTTCGCCGGGGACAGGGGATCAGCCCCAGCATTTT,CSASSPGTGDQPQHF
TRBV29-1,.,TRBJ2-1,TRBD1,TGCAGCGTTCTATGGACAGGGAAGACCGCCTACAATGAGCAGTTCTTC,CSVLWTGKTAYNEQFF
TRBV29-1,.,TRBJ2-7,.,TGCAGCGTTAGAATAGGAGGCAGGTCCTACGAGCAGTACTTC,CSVRIGGRSYEQYF
TRBV11-3,.,TRBJ2-3,.,TGTGCCAGCAGCCCAGTAGCGAGTACGCAGTATTTT,CASSPVASTQYF
TRBV3-1/TRBV3-2,.,TRBJ1-5,.,TGTGCCAGCAGCCAGGGGCAGTTCAATCAGCCCCAGCATTTT,CASSQGQFNQPQHF
TRBV12-5,few,TRBJ2-2,TRBD2,TGTGCTAGTGTCGGCCAAATAGCGGGAGTTACCGGGGAGCTGTTTTTT,CASVGQIAGVTGELFF
TRBV7-2,.,TRBJ1-3,.,TGTGCCAGCAGCTTGCGGGAGTACGGAAACACCATATATTTT,CASSLREYGNTIYF
TRBV19,.,TRBJ2-1,TRBD2,TGTGCCAGTACTCGCGGTCGACTAGCGGGAGAGTATGAGCAGTTCTTC,CASTRGRLAGEYEQFF